This T cell receptor beta chain was identified in a study of blood T cell repertoires in COVID-19. Study background: Samples taken during acute and convalescent COVID-19 were collected in the United States, Italy and Spain. The cDNA or gDNA used as material had been derived from T cells, B-cell-depleted T cells, or PBMCs.

Trimming took 4 bases from V and 9 from J, leaving 10 bases between them. CDR3 size: 11 residues. CDR1 SGHDT and CDR2 YYEEEE come from the germline V gene. Authors' processing steps: Estimation of nucleated cell counts was performed using reference gene primer amplification. Here immunoSEQ multiplex PCR was the method, and the copy in TCRdb shows in-frame clones only, minus some. From that table come the V and J calls and clone size; the DNA was used to work out D and trimming. The sample includes approximately 160,000 clones, approximately 88% of them seen just once. The chain carries TRBV5-6 and TRBJ1-1, with D uncertain. What was sequenced was peripheral blood. The TCR sequence derives from a woman of 80 years or more with active or convalescent COVID-19. The CDR3 loop reads CASSLAGKAFF. As DNA, the CDR3 is TGTGCCAGCAGCCTGGCGGGGAAAGCTTTCTTT.